Listed below are T cell receptor beta chains from one sample, sequenced in a study of technical replicates of blood from several donors. Using immunoSEQ multiplex PCR, the repertoire was profiled, and TCRdb retains in-frame clones only, with some absent. The sample has 75,000 to 95,000 clones; about 89% are singletons. Source material: T cells isolated from PBMCs. The receptors shown here come from a human donor in good health. CDR3s include the opening cysteine and the closing phenylalanine or tryptophan. The D gene is left open where the match is weak.

TRBJ2-2 | TRBD1 | 14 | TRBV29-1 | CSVVAGGTTGELFF
TRBJ2-2 | TRBD1 | 15 | TRBV5-4 | CASSSPQGVTGELFF
TRBJ1-1 | - | 13 | TRBV4-2 | CASSQDRPSEAFF
TRBJ2-2 | - | 13 | TRBV7-9 | CASSSERDRELFF
TRBJ1-2 | - | 11 | TRBV7-9 | CASSLERGYTF
TRBJ1-1 | - | 13 | TRBV18 | CASSPPGDTEAFF
TRBJ2-7 | - | 16 | TRBV28 | CASSSGLPGATVEQYF
TRBJ2-5 | - | 11 | TRBV2 | CASKLSETQYF
TRBJ1-6 | TRBD1 | 16 | TRBV19 | CASSEDRGLGNSPLHF
TRBJ1-3 | TRBD1 | 18 | TRBV28 | CASSPTRSDRGHGNTIYF
TRBJ1-4 | - | 17 | TRBV28 | CASSFTKGRGWGEKLFF
TRBJ2-7 | - | 13 | TRBV6-5 | CASSYRGDYEQYF
TRBJ1-1 | - | 18 | TRBV10-3 | CAISETEWTAFANTEAFF
TRBJ2-6 | - | 17 | TRBV5-1 | CASSLEPQGGGANVLTF
TRBJ2-1 | - | 13 | TRBV9 | CASSVGSGRGQFF
TRBJ2-2 | - | 16 | TRBV7-9 | CASSLAPGRVTGELFF
TRBJ2-5 | TRBD2 | 14 | TRBV10-3 | CAISVAGGRETQYF
TRBJ2-7 | TRBD2 | 14 | TRBV9 | CASSVTSEAYEQYF
TRBJ1-4 | - | 15 | TRBV4-1 | CASSAFAGVGEKLFF
TRBJ2-3 | TRBD2 | 17 | TRBV4-2 | CASSQETSGSPTDTQYF
TRBJ2-2 | - | 17 | TRBV5-6 | CASSLRASTTNTGELFF
TRBJ2-2 | TRBD2 | 17 | TRBV23-1 | CAGLVGGKTVLTGELFF
TRBJ2-7 | TRBD1 | 17 | TRBV23-1 | CASSQLGDRDRGYEQYF
TRBJ2-3 | TRBD2 | 16 | TRBV27 | CASRPPRGRAGDTQYF
TRBJ2-7 | - | 15 | TRBV5-1 | CASSLALTGSYEQYF
TRBJ1-1 | - | 16 | TRBV7-8 | CASRVGITQGNTEAFF
TRBJ2-7 | TRBD2 | 12 | TRBV7-9 | CASSPGLGEEYF
TRBJ1-1 | - | 17 | TRBV7-2 | CASSLTAGPEGNTEAFF
TRBJ2-7 | - | 13 | TRBV6-5 | CASSFGGDYEQYF
TRBJ1-1 | TRBD1 | 18 | TRBV19 | CASRVLGQGATMNTEAFF
TRBJ2-3 | TRBD2 | 16 | TRBV9 | CASSPRGGRGGDTQYF
TRBJ2-7 | TRBD1 | 13 | TRBV23-1 | CASTQGQGYEQYF
TRBJ2-1 | TRBD2 | 15 | TRBV7-2 | CASSIAAGGYNEQFF
TRBJ1-1 | - | 13 | TRBV30 | CAWAQVMNTEAFF
TRBJ2-5 | - | 16 | TRBV5-1 | CASSGGTFGGQETQYF
TRBJ2-5 | - | 12 | TRBV6-1 | CASTWDTETQYF
TRBJ2-5 | - | 12 | TRBV12-5 | CASGFTRETQYF
TRBJ2-3 | TRBD1 | 17 | TRBV28 | CASSLRGQGWRTDTQYF
TRBJ2-7 | - | 14 | TRBV28 | CASSFVGSSYEQYF
TRBJ2-7 | - | 12 | TRBV2 | CASRWRTYEQYF
TRBJ2-5 | - | 15 | TRBV28 | CASSPLDSDQETQYF
TRBJ1-2 | TRBD1 | 15 | TRBV9 | CASSLGQALNYGYTF
TRBJ2-3 | TRBD1 | 13 | TRBV30 | CAWYDRGTDTQYF
TRBJ1-2 | - | 14 | TRBV19 | CASSISMGAQHSTF
TRBJ2-1 | - | 16 | TRBV7-9 | CASSLGRVGAYNEQFF
TRBJ2-3 | TRBD2 | 15 | TRBV9 | CASSVVGREGDTQYF
TRBJ1-5 | - | 14 | TRBV9 | CASSVGGSNQPQHF
TRBJ2-1 | - | 15 | TRBV9 | CASSVMGADYNEQFF
TRBJ2-3 | TRBD2 | 16 | TRBV7-9 | CASSLRTSGDTDTQYF
TRBJ1-2 | TRBD1 | 13 | TRBV6-1 | CASNEDRGYGYTF
TRBJ1-1 | TRBD1 | 17 | TRBV2 | CASSGRTGPIMNTEAFF
TRBJ2-1 | - | 12 | TRBV5-1 | CASSFGGYEQFF
TRBJ2-7 | - | 14 | TRBV11-2 | CASSFQGVTYEQYF
TRBJ2-1 | - | 15 | TRBV10-3 | CATREGAFTNNEQFF
TRBJ1-2 | TRBD1 | 14 | TRBV12-5 | CASGGQGSEYGYTF